A selection of T cell receptor beta chains follows, all from one sample in a study of CD8+ T cells in alopecia areata. Sequencing was performed with immunoSEQ multiplex PCR; in TCRdb, only in-frame clones are kept and a portion is missing. The repertoire holds 150,000 to 200,000 clones, with less than 70% as singletons. Sequenced here: CD4+ T cells sorted from blood, sampled at week 24, from a patient treated with tofacitinib. These receptors came from a human donor with alopecia areata. Each CDR3 is given with its conserved first and last residue. D genes are given only for firm matches. Part of the rows lack a size; the others show once, few, many or a class for expanded clones.

NA TRBJ2-7 TRBV4-2 few CASSQDLRDGTSYEQYF TGTGCCAGCAGCCAAGATTTAAGGGACGGAACTTCCTACGAGCAGTACTTC
NA TRBJ2-5 TRBV6-5 NA CASSYSYGETQYF TGTGCCAGCAGTTACTCTTACGGAGAGACCCAGTACTTC
NA TRBJ2-7 TRBV14 NA CASSQDSFTGRFYEQYF TGTGCCAGCAGCCAAGACTCTTTTACAGGCCGGTTTTACGAGCAGTACTTC
NA TRBJ1-5 TRBV29-1 NA CSVEAGGSQPQHF TGCAGCGTTGAGGCTGGGGGGAGTCAGCCCCAGCATTTT
NA TRBJ1-2 TRBV20-1 many CSAVPGYGYTF TGCAGTGCTGTCCCCGGATATGGCTACACCTTC
TRBD1 TRBJ2-3 TRBV29-1 once CSAGQGLSTDTQYF TGCAGCGCAGGACAGGGACTGAGCACAGATACGCAGTATTTT
TRBD2 TRBJ2-1 TRBV19 NA CASSMGGGYNEQFF TGTGCCAGTAGTATGGGCGGGGGTTACAATGAGCAGTTCTTC
NA TRBJ2-6 TRBV2 NA CASSASEGANVLTF TGTGCCAGCAGTGCTTCCGAGGGGGCCAACGTCCTGACTTTC
TRBD1 TRBJ2-7 TRBV29-1 NA CSVEIGQGPQDEQYF TGCAGCGTTGAAATCGGACAGGGCCCTCAAGACGAGCAGTACTTC
NA TRBJ2-7 TRBV15 NA CATSRGGAGVEQYF TGTGCCACCAGCAGAGGAGGGGCCGGGGTAGAGCAGTACTTC
TRBD1 TRBJ1-2 TRBV7-2 NA CASSSGTGPGYGYTF TGTGCCAGCAGCTCGGGGACAGGGCCGGGCTATGGCTACACCTTC
NA TRBJ1-1 TRBV29-1 NA CSARRGRDTEAFF TGCAGCGCCCGTCGGGGTAGGGACACTGAAGCTTTCTTT
NA TRBJ2-1 TRBV30 few CAWSRDTNEQFF TGTGCCTGGAGTCGGGACACCAATGAGCAGTTCTTC
NA TRBJ1-1 TRBV6-5 NA CAAVGVNTEAFF TGTGCCGCGGTGGGGGTTAACACTGAAGCTTTCTTT
TRBD1 TRBJ2-7 TRBV5-1 NA CASSKDREPSYEQYF TGCGCCAGCAGTAAGGACAGGGAGCCATCCTACGAGCAGTACTTC
NA TRBJ1-2 TRBV2 few CASSEETGYYGYTF TGTGCCAGCAGTGAAGAGACAGGCTACTATGGCTACACCTTC
NA TRBJ1-2 TRBV30 NA CAWSVGEFYGYTF TGTGCCTGGAGTGTTGGGGAGTTCTATGGCTACACCTTC
NA TRBJ2-5 TRBV29-1 NA CSVKRFQETQYF TGCAGCGTTAAACGGTTTCAAGAGACCCAGTACTTC
NA TRBJ1-2 TRBV30 NA CAWSGFARGGWYGYTF TGTGCCTGGAGTGGATTTGCCAGGGGAGGATGGTATGGCTACACCTTC
NA TRBJ1-3 TRBV29-1 few CSVEGPSGNTIYF TGCAGCGTTGAAGGTCCTTCTGGAAACACCATATATTTT
NA TRBJ2-2 TRBV30 NA CAWSVRGDGELFF TGTGCCTGGAGTGTAAGGGGGGACGGGGAGCTGTTTTTT
NA TRBJ2-3 TRBV14 NA CASSLRNTQYF TGTGCCAGCAGCCTTCGGAATACGCAGTATTTT
TRBD1 TRBJ2-5 TRBV6-1 few CASGGQGGWQETQYF TGTGCCAGCGGAGGACAGGGGGGATGGCAAGAGACCCAGTACTTC
TRBD1 TRBJ2-3 TRBV4-1 few CASSRTGTGGDTQYF TGCGCCAGCAGCCGTACCGGGACAGGAGGAGATACGCAGTATTTT
NA TRBJ1-2 TRBV27 NA CASSFAGSYGYTF TGTGCCAGCAGCTTTGCCGGAAGCTATGGCTACACCTTC
NA TRBJ1-2 TRBV29-1 NA CSTDTSDGYTF TGCAGCACGGACACTTCGGATGGCTACACCTTC
NA TRBJ2-3 TRBV10-2 few CASSFSDTQYF TGCGCCAGCAGTTTCTCGGATACGCAGTATTTT
NA TRBJ2-5 TRBV5-1 NA CASSLGPSFQETQYF TGCGCCAGCAGCTTGGGACCGAGCTTCCAAGAGACCCAGTACTTC
TRBD2 TRBJ2-4 TRBV30 NA CAWERLAGVGKNIQYF TGTGCCTGGGAACGACTAGCGGGGGTCGGCAAAAACATTCAGTACTTC
TRBD2 TRBJ2-5 TRBV14 NA CASSQGVAGSETQYF TGTGCCAGCAGCCAAGGAGTAGCGGGATCAGAGACCCAGTACTTC
NA TRBJ1-2 TRBV5-6 few CASSSVRTAYGYTF TGTGCCAGCAGCTCAGTCCGGACAGCCTATGGCTACACCTTC
TRBD1 TRBJ1-1 TRBV9 NA CASKATGSMNTEAFF TGTGCCAGCAAAGCGACAGGGTCTATGAACACTGAAGCTTTCTTT
TRBD2 TRBJ2-1 TRBV19 few CASSIGLAGSGNEQFF TGTGCCAGTAGTATTGGGCTAGCGGGGAGCGGTAATGAGCAGTTCTTC
TRBD1 TRBJ1-4 TRBV30 NA CAWSDRVGEKLFF TGTGCCTGGAGCGACAGGGTTGGGGAAAAACTGTTTTTT
NA TRBJ2-1 TRBV7-9 few CASSLGGWPEVRGNEQFF TGTGCCAGCAGCTTAGGTGGGTGGCCTGAGGTCCGGGGGAATGAGCAGTTCTTC
NA TRBJ2-5 TRBV29-1 NA CSVKPQETQYF TGCAGCGTTAAACCCCAAGAGACCCAGTACTTC
NA TRBJ2-2 TRBV6-5 NA CASRSLRGNTGELFF TGTGCCAGCAGGTCCTTGCGGGGGAACACCGGGGAGCTGTTTTTT
TRBD1 TRBJ1-5 TRBV29-1 once CSVRTGNSNQPQHF TGCAGCGTCCGGACAGGGAATAGCAATCAGCCCCAGCATTTT
NA TRBJ2-3 TRBV2 NA CASSEGHRASTDTQYF TGTGCCAGCAGTGAAGGGCACAGAGCTAGCACAGATACGCAGTATTTT
TRBD1 TRBJ1-2 TRBV29-1 NA CSVVTQGRDYGYTF TGCAGCGTCGTGACACAGGGGAGGGACTATGGCTACACCTTC
NA TRBJ1-2 TRBV28 NA CASSDSTYGYTF TGTGCCAGCAGCGACAGCACCTATGGCTACACCTTC
NA TRBJ2-4 TRBV29-1 NA CSVVAARLAKNIQYF TGCAGCGTTGTGGCAGCTAGGCTAGCCAAAAACATTCAGTACTTC
NA TRBJ1-2 TRBV6-5 NA CASSYSGPGPAVGYTF TGTGCCAGCAGTTACTCGGGTCCAGGCCCGGCGGTGGGCTACACCTTC
NA TRBJ1-5 TRBV7-9 NA CASSKYSNQPQHF TGTGCCAGCAGCAAATATAGCAATCAGCCCCAGCATTTT
NA TRBJ1-1 TRBV7-8 few CASSANMGNTEAFF TGTGCCAGCAGCGCGAACATGGGAAACACTGAAGCTTTCTTT
NA TRBJ1-1 TRBV29-1 once CSVQGVWGTEAFF TGCAGCGTGCAAGGGGTGTGGGGCACTGAAGCTTTCTTT
NA TRBJ2-3 TRBV23-1 few CASSPDPSDTQYF TGCGCCAGCAGCCCGGACCCTTCAGATACGCAGTATTTT
NA TRBJ2-2 TRBV9 few CASSVGFNDIGELFF TGTGCCAGCAGCGTAGGATTTAACGACATCGGGGAGCTGTTTTTT
NA TRBJ1-1 TRBV21-1 few CASAPGGEAFF TGTGCCAGCGCCCCCGGGGGTGAAGCTTTCTTT
TRBD1 TRBJ1-1 TRBV9 NA CASSANRDRGNTEAFF TGTGCCAGCAGCGCAAACCGGGACAGGGGTAACACTGAAGCTTTCTTT
TRBD1 TRBJ2-1 TRBV29-1 NA CSAIPGTGSNEQFF TGCAGCGCCATACCCGGGACAGGGTCGAATGAGCAGTTCTTC
NA TRBJ2-5 TRBV6-1 NA CASGGGEKTQYF TGTGCCAGTGGAGGGGGAGAAAAGACCCAGTACTTC
NA TRBJ1-5 TRBV4-2 NA CASSQEALPNQPQHF TGTGCCAGCAGCCAAGAAGCTTTGCCCAATCAGCCCCAGCATTTT
NA TRBJ1-1 TRBV18 NA CASSPRPNTEAFF TGTGCCAGCTCACCGCGGCCGAACACTGAAGCTTTCTTT
TRBD1 TRBJ2-1 TRBV7-9 few CASSLGQGRIDEQFF TGTGCCAGCAGCTTGGGACAGGGGAGGATCGATGAGCAGTTCTTC
TRBD1 TRBJ2-1 TRBV5-6 NA CASSRQGYNEQFF TGTGCCAGCAGCCGACAGGGCTACAATGAGCAGTTCTTC
NA TRBJ1-1 TRBV29-1 NA CSVEHEPNTEAFF TGCAGCGTTGAGCACGAACCGAACACTGAAGCTTTCTTT
NA TRBJ2-7 TRBV18 NA CASSPPDNSYEQYF TGTGCCAGCTCACCGCCGGACAACTCCTACGAGCAGTACTTC
NA TRBJ2-1 TRBV29-1 NA CSVDRLYEQFF TGCAGCGTTGATCGTCTTTATGAGCAGTTCTTC
NA TRBJ1-2 TRBV6-5 NA CASSQTGIYGYTF TGTGCCAGCAGCCAAACAGGGATTTATGGCTACACCTTC